Listed below are T cell receptor beta chains from one sample, sequenced in a study of blood T cell repertoires in COVID-19. Method: immunoSEQ multiplex PCR; TCRdb's copy keeps in-frame clones and lacks some. The sample holds some 420,000 clones; over 75% are singletons and the top ten take about 1.1%. The sequencing input was PBMCs or T cells enriched from blood (not recorded which). Source of these receptors: a man aged 30 to 45 who had recovered from COVID-19. The CDR3 runs from the conserved cysteine through the conserved F or W. A D gene is named only where the DNA matches it firmly. Clone size is stated in some rows and not others, as once, few, many or a class when expanded.

TRBV9	.	TRBJ2-7	once	TGTGCCAGCAGCGTAGGGACTGGATTATACGAGCAGTACTTC	CASSVGTGLYEQYF
TRBV27	.	TRBJ2-2	.	TGTGCCAGCAGCGAGACTAGGAACACCGGGGAGCTGTTTTTT	CASSETRNTGELFF
TRBV19	.	TRBJ1-1	.	TGTGCCAGTATTCCGTCGTGGGGCTCTACCACTGAAGCTTTCTTT	CASIPSWGSTTEAFF
TRBV6-5	.	TRBJ1-5	.	TGTGCCAGCAGGCAAACAGGGTTAGGCAATCAGCCCCAGCATTTT	CASRQTGLGNQPQHF
TRBV28	TRBD1	TRBJ1-1	.	TGTGCCAGCAGTCAATCAGGGGGGACTGAAGCTTTCTTT	CASSQSGGTEAFF
TRBV5-1	TRBD1	TRBJ1-1	.	TGCGCCAGCAGCCAGACAGGGTTTGGCACTGAAGCTTTCTTT	CASSQTGFGTEAFF
TRBV18	TRBD1	TRBJ1-2	once	TGTGCCAGCTCACCAACTACAGGGGTAGATGGCTACACCTTC	CASSPTTGVDGYTF
TRBV29-1	.	TRBJ2-2	once	TGCAGCGTTTGGGGGCTCGATGGGGCCGGGGAGCTGTTTTTT	CSVWGLDGAGELFF
TRBV11-2	TRBD2	TRBJ2-5	.	TGTGCCAGCAGCTTAGAGGGGAGGATAGCGGGAGGGGAGACCCAGTACTTC	CASSLEGRIAGGETQYF
TRBV3-1/TRBV3-2	TRBD1	TRBJ2-7	.	TGTGCCAGCAGCCGGACAGGGCCCTACGAGCAGTACTTC	CASSRTGPYEQYF
TRBV25-1	.	TRBJ1-4	once	TGTGCCAGCAGTGAGCCCCGGGGAGGAGGAAAACTGTTTTTT	CASSEPRGGGKLFF
TRBV5-1	TRBD2	TRBJ2-2	.	TGCGCCAGCAGCCCAGGGACTACTGGGGAGCTGTTTTTT	CASSPGTTGELFF
TRBV3-1/TRBV3-2	.	TRBJ2-3	.	TGTGCCAGCAGCACACCAATGGTGGGAGGTGCAGATACGCAGTATTTT	CASSTPMVGGADTQYF
TRBV5-5	.	TRBJ1-2	.	TGTGCCAGCAGCTTGGCCCACGACGGCCCGGGGTACTATGGCTACACCTTC	CASSLAHDGPGYYGYTF
TRBV29-1	.	TRBJ1-1	.	TGCAGCGTTGTTGGAGGGACTGAAGCTTTCTTT	CSVVGGTEAFF
TRBV4-1	.	TRBJ2-2	.	TGCGCCAGCAGCCCGGACCCTCTAGCGATGAACACCGGGGAGCTGTTTTTT	CASSPDPLAMNTGELFF
TRBV28	TRBD1	TRBJ1-5	.	TGTGCCAGCAGCCGGACAGGGTCCACTCAGCCCCAGCATTTT	CASSRTGSTQPQHF
TRBV10-3	TRBD1	TRBJ2-3	.	TGTGCCATCAGACGGGACAGGGGGCCCACAGATACGCAGTATTTT	CAIRRDRGPTDTQYF
TRBV29-1	.	TRBJ1-2	few	TGCAGCGCCGGAGCGATATGGGAGGGGTATGGCTACACCTTC	CSAGAIWEGYGYTF
TRBV3-1/TRBV3-2	TRBD1	TRBJ1-5	.	TGTGCCAGTACAGGGGGTCCCAATCAGCCCCAGCATTTT	CASTGGPNQPQHF
TRBV21-1	.	TRBJ2-2	.	TGTGCCCCGGGATTAAGAGGCACCGGGGAGCTGTTTTTT	CAPGLRGTGELFF
TRBV7-9	.	TRBJ2-2	.	TGTGCCAGCAGCCCAAGGGCGGGGACGAACACCGGGGAGCTGTTTTTT	CASSPRAGTNTGELFF
TRBV12-5	TRBD1	TRBJ1-2	.	TGTGCTAGTGCCAAGGGACAGGGGGTTCCCTTTAACTATGGCTACACCTTC	CASAKGQGVPFNYGYTF
TRBV20-1	TRBD2	TRBJ2-3	.	TGCAGTGCTAGTGAGACTAGCGGGATTGGAGATACGCAGTATTTT	CSASETSGIGDTQYF
TRBV29-1	TRBD1	TRBJ1-1	.	TGCAGCGTTGAAGATCTAGGTCGGACAGGGAAAACTGAAGCTTTCTTT	CSVEDLGRTGKTEAFF
TRBV7-9	.	TRBJ1-1	.	TGTGCCAGCAGCTTCTACGTAGGAGGCGCGGGGACTGAAGCTTTCTTT	CASSFYVGGAGTEAFF
TRBV7-9	.	TRBJ2-7	.	TGTGCCAGCAGCTTACCGGGAACCCACTACGAGCAGTACTTC	CASSLPGTHYEQYF